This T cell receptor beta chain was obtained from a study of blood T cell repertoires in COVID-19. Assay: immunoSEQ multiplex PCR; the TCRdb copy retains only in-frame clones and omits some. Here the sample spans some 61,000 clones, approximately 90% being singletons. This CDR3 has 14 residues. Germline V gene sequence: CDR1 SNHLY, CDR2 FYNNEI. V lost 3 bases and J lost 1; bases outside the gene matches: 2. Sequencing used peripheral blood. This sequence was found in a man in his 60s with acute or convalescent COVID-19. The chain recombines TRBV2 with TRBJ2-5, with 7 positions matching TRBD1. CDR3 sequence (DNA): TGTGCCAGCAGTGATGGGACAGCCCAAGAGACCCAGTACTTC. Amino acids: CASSDGTAQETQYF.